The 10 T cell receptor beta chains given below trace back to one sample, sequenced in a study of CD8+CD57+ T cells in acquired aplastic anemia. Only patients with CD8+CD57+ cell expansion on flow cytometry were chosen for sequencing. Genomic DNA, the template, was used for profiling of the TCR beta VDJ and CDR3. Each CDR3 protein gets one entry after TCRdb re-called the reads with MiXCR. Here the sample spans under 500,000 distinct CDR3 sequences, around a third being singletons. The specimen was sorted CD4+, CD8+, or CD8+CD57+ T cells (not recorded which) from PBMCs. The receptors originated from a human donor with aplastic anemia.

There are a few counts of this clonotype. The V call is TRBV7-9, the J call TRBJ1-1; D is unresolved. The length of the CDR3 is 12 residues. CDR1 and CDR2 from the germline V gene are SEHNR and FQNEAQ (reference sequence). V was trimmed by 1 base and J by 5 bases, leaving 5 bases between them. The CDR3 bases are TGTGCCAGCAGCTTAGTTTTAACTGAAGCTTTCTTT. Protein product: CASSLVLTEAFF.

The chain uses TRBV20-1 and TRBJ1-4; D not certain. Trimming removed 5 bases at V and 4 bases at J, with 14 bases between. The CDR3 runs 14 residues. The germline CDR1 and CDR2 sequences are DFQATT and SNEGSKA (reference sequence). DNA of the CDR3: TGCAGTGCTTCAGAGAGTTCGGGTAATGAAAAACTGTTTTTT. As protein: CSASESSGNEKLFF.

V and J are TRBV4-2 and TRBJ1-2; possible D gene TRBD1, 6 bases. The CDR3 runs to 16 residues. V lost 4 bases and J 2 bases, leaving 17 bases between the germline ends. The V gene's germline CDR1 is LGHNA and CDR2 YNFKEQ. CDR3 in DNA: TGTGCCAGCAGCCCGGGGGCGTCAGAAGAAAACTATGGCTACACCTTC. Its translation: CASSPGASEENYGYTF.

In its sample, this clonotype was seen many times. The chain combines TRBV29-1 with TRBJ2-1; D not resolved. V lost 5 bases, J lost 12 bases, and 23 bases lay in between. Germline V lookup: CDR1 SQVTM, CDR2 ANQGSEA. The length of the CDR3 is 14 residues. CDR3 in DNA: TGCAGCGTTACTGGTCAGAGAAGTTTATGGGGGCAGTTCTTC. Its protein is CSVTGQRSLWGQFF.

This clonotype was counted many times. The chain carries TRBV24-1 and TRBJ2-2; D is ambiguous. CDR1 KGHDR and CDR2 SFDVKD come from the germline V gene. This CDR3 has 13 residues. Trimming removed 9 bases at V and 5 bases at J, with 12 bases between. The CDR3 DNA reads as TGTGCCACCCAAGGAAGTATTACCGGGGAGCTGTTTTTT. It specifies CATQGSITGELFF.

The V gene is TRBV6-1, the J gene TRBJ1-2; TRBD1 aligns across 9 bases. Looked up from germline, CDR1 is MNHNS and CDR2 is SASEGT. The CDR3 covers 11 residues. After removal of 9 bases from V and 7 bases from J, the junction contained 3 bases not matched to a gene. Here the CDR3 DNA reads TGTGCCAGTTTGACAGGGGGTGGCTACACCTTC. Its translation: CASLTGGGYTF.

This rearrangement joins TRBV7-9 to TRBJ1-1; D perhaps matches TRBD1 (5 bases). Trimming shortened V by 1 base and J by 10 bases, and 19 bases separated the two germline ends. The length of the CDR3 is 15 residues. From germline, CDR1 is SEHNR and CDR2 FQNEAQ (reference sequence). The CDR3 reads CASSLDATGDGGAFF. The CDR3 DNA sequence: TGTGCCAGCAGCTTAGACGCGACCGGGGACGGTGGAGCTTTCTTT.

This clonotype was seen many times. The chain joins TRBV7-2 to TRBJ2-7, with 8 bases lining up with TRBD2. This CDR3 has 16 residues. Trimming at V came to 5 bases and at J to 0 bases, leaving 9 bases not matched to a gene. CDR1 and CDR2 (germline): SGHTA, FQGNSA. The CDR3 spells CASSQNGGESSYEQYF. The DNA of the CDR3 is TGTGCCAGCAGCCAAAACGGGGGGGAAAGCTCCTACGAGCAGTACTTC.

The chain employs TRBV30 and TRBJ1-5; no clear D gene. Trimming took off 1 base at V and 1 base at J, with 8 bases between the two ends. Germline V gives CDR1 GTSNPN, CDR2 SVGIG (reference sequence). The CDR3 has 14 amino acids. CDR3 bases: TGTGCCTGGAGTGGGCTACGGAGCAATCAGCCCCAGCATTTT. Translated, it gives CAWSGLRSNQPQHF.

In its sample, this clonotype was seen a few times. Mismatch with germline at one junction end may stem from a read error. V is TRBV10-3 and J is TRBJ1-1, with a tentative D call TRBD1 (5 bases). The CDR3 is 14 residues long. Germline V gene data show CDR1 as ENHRY and CDR2 as SYGVKD. The CDR3 sequence is CASSYGQGNTEAFF. As DNA, the CDR3 is TGTGCCAGCAGTTACGGTCAGGGGAACACTGAAGCTTTCTTT.